This record looks at one TCR beta chain sequence and its context. This sample was taken from a study of blood T cell repertoires in COVID-19. Assignments of participants to cohorts depended upon their own reported clinical history. Germline loops: CDR1 SGHAT, CDR2 FQNNGV. The CDR3 is 10 amino acids. V lost 5 bases and J lost 5, with 4 bases in between. Sequencing used immunoSEQ multiplex PCR; TCRdb keeps in-frame clones, though not all of them. The table has about 140,000 clones, over 80% seen once. This receptor was obtained from a man aged 70-80 years who had been exposed to COVID-19. The rearrangement uses TRBV11-2 and TRBJ2-7, with unresolved D. Sample: PBMCs or T cells enriched from blood (not recorded which). CDR3 in amino acids: CASSENEQYF. The CDR3 bases are TGTGCCAGCAGCGAGAACGAGCAGTACTTC.